Ten or more counts support the clone carrying this TCR beta chain. Its target is not known. TCR beta CDR3 regions were amplified from RNA. The HTBI primer set was used in a first-round RT-PCR of the TCR CDR3. One entry per CDR3 protein, called by TCRdb with MiXCR from the multiplex PCR reads. The data hold 500,000 or so distinct CDR3 sequences, with approximately 17% observed a single time. Uncontrolled infection, other autoimmune disease, pregnancy or lactation led to exclusion. PBMCs were sourced from approximately 9.3 ml fresh peripheral blood. The data were taken from a study of T cells in Graves' hyperthyroidism and ophthalmopathy. Study in general: The authors collected peripheral blood at initial diagnosis, before any treatment.

Findings and limits, study-wide: Most thyroid clonotypes that were expanded above 0.001 also turned up in blood.

This CDR3 contains 15 residues. After removal of 5 bases from V and 0 bases from J, the junction contained 2 bases not matched to a gene. The sequenced sample was blood. The clonotype originates from a woman in her late teens or twenties with Graves' ophthalmopathy. V is TRBV12-3 or TRBV12-4 and J is TRBJ1-1; the match to TRBD1 covers 11 bases. The DNA of the CDR3 is TGTGCCAGCAGTGGACAGGGGGCCCTGAACACTGAAGCTTTCTTT. Translation gives CASSGQGALNTEAFF.